This entry describes one TCR beta chain. Germline lookup yields CDR1 SGDLS and CDR2 YYNGEE. The CDR3 consists of 15 residues. The ends were cut back, 2 bases at V and 0 bases at J, with 10 bases in the middle. The sample originates from a study of blood T cell repertoires in COVID-19. Looking at the study overall: The cDNA or gDNA used as material had been derived from T cells, B-cell-depleted T cells, or PBMCs.

Sequenced by immunoSEQ multiplex PCR; TCRdb stores in-frame clones only, minus some. Here the sample spans some 300,000 clones, approximately 91% being singletons. The chain couples TRBV9 to TRBJ2-3, with D tentatively TRBD2 (6 bases). Sequencing was carried out using PBMCs or T cells enriched from blood (not recorded which). The receptor was derived from a woman in her thirties or forties who had recovered from COVID-19. In nucleotides, the CDR3 is TGTGCCAGCAGCGTCACCGGGACTAGCACAGATACGCAGTATTTT. It codes for CASSVTGTSTDTQYF.